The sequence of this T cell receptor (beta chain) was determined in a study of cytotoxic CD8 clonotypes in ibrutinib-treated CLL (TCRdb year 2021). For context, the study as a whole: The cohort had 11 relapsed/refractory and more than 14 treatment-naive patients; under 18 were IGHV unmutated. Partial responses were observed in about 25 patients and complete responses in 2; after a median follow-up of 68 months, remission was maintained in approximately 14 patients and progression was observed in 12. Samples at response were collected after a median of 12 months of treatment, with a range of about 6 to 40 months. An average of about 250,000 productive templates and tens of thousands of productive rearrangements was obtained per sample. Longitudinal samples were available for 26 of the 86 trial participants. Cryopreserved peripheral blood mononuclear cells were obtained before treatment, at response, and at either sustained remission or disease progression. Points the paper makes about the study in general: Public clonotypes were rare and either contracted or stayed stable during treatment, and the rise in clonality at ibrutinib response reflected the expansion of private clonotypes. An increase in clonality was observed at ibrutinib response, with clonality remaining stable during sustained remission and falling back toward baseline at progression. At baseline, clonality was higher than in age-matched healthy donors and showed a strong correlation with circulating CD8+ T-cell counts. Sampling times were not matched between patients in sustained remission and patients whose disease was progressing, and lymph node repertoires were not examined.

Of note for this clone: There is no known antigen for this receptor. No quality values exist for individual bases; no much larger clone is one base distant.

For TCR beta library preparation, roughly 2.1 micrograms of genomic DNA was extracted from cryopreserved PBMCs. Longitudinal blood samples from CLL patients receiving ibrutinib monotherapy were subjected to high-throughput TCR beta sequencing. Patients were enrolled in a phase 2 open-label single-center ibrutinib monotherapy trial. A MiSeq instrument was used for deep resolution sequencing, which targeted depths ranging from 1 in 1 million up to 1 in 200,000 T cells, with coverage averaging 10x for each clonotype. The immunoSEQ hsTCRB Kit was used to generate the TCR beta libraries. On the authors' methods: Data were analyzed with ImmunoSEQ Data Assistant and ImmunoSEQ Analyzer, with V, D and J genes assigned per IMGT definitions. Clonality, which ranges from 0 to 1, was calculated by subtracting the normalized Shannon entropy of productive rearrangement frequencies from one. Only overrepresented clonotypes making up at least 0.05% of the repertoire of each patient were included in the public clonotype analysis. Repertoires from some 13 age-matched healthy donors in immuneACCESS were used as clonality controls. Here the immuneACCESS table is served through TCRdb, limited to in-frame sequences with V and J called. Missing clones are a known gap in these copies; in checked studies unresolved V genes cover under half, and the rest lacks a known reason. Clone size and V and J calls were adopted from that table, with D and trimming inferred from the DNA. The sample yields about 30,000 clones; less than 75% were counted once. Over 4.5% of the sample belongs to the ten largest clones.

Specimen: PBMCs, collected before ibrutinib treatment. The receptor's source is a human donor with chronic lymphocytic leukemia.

This receptor carries the CDR3 CASSPGRWRVGGYTF. The nucleotide sequence reads TGTGCCAGCAGCCCTGGTCGGTGGCGGGTAGGTGGCTACACCTTC. This sequence uses TRBV5-6 and TRBJ1-2; no confident D gene assignment can be made. V is reduced by 4 bases and J by 7 bases, leaving a spacing of 20 bases between them. Taken from the germline V gene, the CDR1 and CDR2 loops are SGHDT and YYEEEE. The CDR3 contains 15 residues, cysteine and phenylalanine counted. The only DNA kept is the CDR3, 45 bases in frame from the first base.